The present T cell receptor beta chain was sequenced within a study of cytomegalovirus exposure and HLA in healthy donors. Whole-study results and caveats: A later analysis linked a missense variant in DCLRE1C to the trimming of TCR beta V and J genes. Later analysis suggested links between common viral pathogens and several top significant clusters.

PCR primers comprised 60 Vbeta and 13 Jbeta primers. Sequenced by immunoSEQ multiplex PCR; TCRdb stores in-frame clones only, minus some. This table has 110,000 to 150,000 clones, approximately 78% appearing once. Note on this clone: Its antigen remains unknown.

The TCR was taken from a woman between 18 and 29 years old in good health and CMV-seropositive. The specimen sequenced was PBMCs.

CDR3 nucleotide sequence: TGTGCCAGCAGCTTATGGGGGGTAGCGGGAAACACCATATATTTT. Its translation: CASSLWGVAGNTIYF. V and J are TRBV7-2 and TRBJ1-3; D is perhaps TRBD1 (5 bases). V gave up 2 bases and J gave up 4 bases, with 12 bases separating them. Germline V gene data show CDR1 as SGHTA and CDR2 as FQGNSA. The length of the CDR3 is 15 residues.